This TCR beta chain was observed in a study of T cells in Graves' hyperthyroidism and ophthalmopathy. In the study overall: Upon initial diagnosis and before any treatment, peripheral blood was collected. Study conclusions and caveats: Stable hyperthyroidism and ophthalmopathy were separated using 13 V-J signatures.

Thyroid ultrasound, orbital computed tomography, clinical symptoms, and serum thyroxine and TRAb underpinned diagnoses. Only one count was recorded for this clonotype. The antigen is not known. The CDR3 runs to 12 residues. Germline V gene data show CDR1 as LNHDA and CDR2 as SQIVND (reference sequence). The V and J ends lost 11 bases and 2 bases respectively, with 12 bases between them. Amplification targeted TCR beta CDR3 regions from RNA transcripts. During a first-round RT-PCR of the TCR CDR3, the HTBI primer set was used. TCRdb reprocessed the multiplex PCR reads with MiXCR, giving one entry per CDR3 protein. The table has over 400,000 distinct CDR3 sequences, 22% seen once.

This sequence joins TRBV19 and TRBJ1-1; D unclear. The sequenced material came from blood. This TCR was recovered from a woman between 65 and 79 years old with Graves' ophthalmopathy. CDR3 in DNA: TGTGCCTGTTCGAGGGTTAACACTGAAGCTTTCTTT. Translated: CACSRVNTEAFF.